This TCR beta chain comes out of a study of a mutant IDH1 vaccine in newly diagnosed glioma. Across the whole study: Treated patients comprised 62.5% males and around 40% females, mean age about 44 years. Those enrolled had earlier been treated with radiotherapy, temozolomide, or both, mostly both.

General study findings and limits: Shifts in the top peripheral T cell clonotypes seemed unrelated to pseudoprogression.

Repertoires were generated with immunoSEQ multiplex PCR, while TCRdb's copy carries only in-frame clones and drops some. The repertoire has around 33,000 clones, roughly nine tenths of them found once; the top ten carry roughly 4.4%. Trimming at V came to 5 bases and at J to 1 base, leaving 5 bases not matched to a gene. The CDR3 spans 17 residues. Germline V CDR1 and CDR2: SGHTA, FQGTGA. Time point noted: baseline, week 1 (first vaccination visit). Documented treatment: pre-vaccination baseline after standard-of-care therapy. Diagnosis in the donors showed new WHO grade 3 or 4 astrocytomas that were IDH1-mutant and ATRX-lost. With regard to this clone: Its antigen is still unknown.

This chain uses TRBV7-3 with TRBJ2-2, with TRBD2 identical over 12 bases. The specimen comprised PBMCs, sampled from a glioma patient treated with radiotherapy, temozolomide or both. This sequence originates from a woman aged 40-49 years with glioma. CDR3 DNA: TGTGCCAGCAGCATCCAGACTAGCGGGAGGAACACCGGGGAGCTGTTTTTT. Protein: CASSIQTSGRNTGELFF.